This T cell receptor beta chain was profiled in a study of T cell responses to AZD1222 COVID-19 vaccine. Study-level background: Second-dose timings of about 4 or about 12 weeks were pooled.

As regards this clone: The target antigen is unknown.

CDR1 is SQVTM and CDR2 is ANQGSEA in the germline V gene. The CDR3 loop spans 14 amino acids. V lost 4 bases to trimming and J lost 0 bases; unmatched junction nucleotides: 4. Study-level results: Researchers took repertoire samples only after the peak T cell response had come. The span of vaccine-associated CD4 TCRs extended across spike, with dominance at 160-218 and 743-854. Compared with day 0, the breadth and depth of the Spike-specific TCR repertoire rose significantly after two doses of AZD1222.

TCRdb keeps only in-frame clones here, not all; method: immunoSEQ multiplex PCR. The table has 180,000 or so clones, roughly 92% seen once. Sequences were derived from peripheral blood, sampled on day 0 of AZD1222 vaccination. The origin of this receptor is an adult in good health. V is TRBV29-1 and J is TRBJ1-1, with TRBD1 matching 8 bases. In nucleotides, the CDR3 is TGCAGCGTTGGTGGGACAGGTATGAACACTGAAGCTTTCTTT. Amino acid sequence: CSVGGTGMNTEAFF.